This paragraph reports one T cell receptor (beta chain). This clonotype showed up just a few times. Its antigen remains unidentified. Per-base quality was not reported, and no clone a single base away is much larger than it. The treatment or condition label corresponds to: 10-day PBMC culture with coronavirus spike peptide pools or control peptides (ViraFEST assay). CD4+ T cells from unexposed donors were collected before the COVID-19 pandemic (2011-2018). To expand antigen-specific T cells with peptide pools and then pick out the expanded clonotypes through TCR sequencing, the study relied on the ViraFEST assay. PBMCs were cultured at 1.5 million to 2.5 million per well in IMDM supplemented with 5% human AB serum and about 10 IU/ml IL-2, with around 10 ug/ml peptide pools added. Half of the culture medium was replaced with fresh IL-2-containing medium on days 3 and 7. After about 10 days of culture, CD4+ T cells were isolated by negative selection using the EasySep CD4+ T cell isolation kit. As far as cell numbers permitted, CD4+ T cells from unexposed donors were tested for reactivity against SARS-CoV-2 S and N as well as four spike pools from common cold coronaviruses. Ficoll-Paque Plus gradient centrifugation was used to isolate PBMCs from whole blood, and the isolated PBMCs were then either used fresh or cryopreserved at -140C. Triplicate wells were generally used for each culture condition. The leukapheresis product used for the unexposed donors was purchased from a commercial source.

The data belong to a study of vaccination and CD4 T cells after COVID-19 (dated by TCRdb to about 2022). Notes on the research overall: Six males and four females were included in the convalescent cohort, with two Hispanic individuals, seven Caucasians, two Asians and one multiracial person represented. Participants received two doses of either the Pfizer-BioNTech BNT162b2 vaccine (n=8) or the Moderna mRNA-1273 vaccine (n=2). Post-COVID blood samples were collected from convalescent patients a median of around 96 days after diagnosis, with a range of about 35 to 180 days. Post-vaccine blood samples were collected a median of approximately eleven weeks after the second vaccine dose, ranging from about 12 to 241 days. For stimulating the cultures, overlapping spike peptide pools were used, derived from SARS-CoV-2 as well as from the common cold coronaviruses HCoV-NL63, HCoV-OC43 and HCoV-229E. Control cultures used a CEFX viral epitope pool as positive control, an HIV-1 Nef peptide pool as negative control, or no peptide. In some eleven COVID-19 convalescent patients and a handful of infection-naive healthy vaccine recipients, researchers compared the spike-specific CD4+ TCR repertoire from before mRNA vaccination with the repertoire from after. At the TCR clonotype level, an earlier paper using these donors assessed memory CD4+ T cell crossreactivity between SARS-CoV-2 and common cold coronavirus spike proteins. Paper-wide results and their limitations: In convalescent patients, a median 86.3% of post-vaccine SARS-CoV-2-reactive clones were detected only after vaccination, and vaccine-specific priming was suggested by this finding. The median count of SARS-CoV-2-reactive clonotypes went up from around 21 after infection to around 38 after vaccination, although the change was not significant. The study included relatively few convalescent patients and did not analyze early timepoints after natural infection. Of the vaccine-specific clones in convalescent patients, 304 of 307, or nearly all, reacted only to SARS-CoV-2 spike and did not cross-react with common cold coronaviruses.

Taken from cysteine to phenylalanine, the CDR3 has 19 residues. The read is trimmed to its CDR3 DNA, 57 bases read in frame from base 1. For CDR1 and CDR2, the germline V gene lists MNHEY and SVGEGT. The V end loses 2 bases and the J end loses 2 bases, and a stretch of 23 bases separates them. The library was generated by PCR. At the Johns Hopkins FTIC core, DNA from the cultured CD4+ T cells underwent TCR sequencing with the Oncomine TCR Beta short-read assay. Genomic DNA was extracted from the cultured CD4+ T cells with the QIAamp micro DNA kit. The Oncomine TCR Beta libraries from cultured CD4+ T cells were pooled using unique dual indexes and then sequenced on an Illumina iSeq 100. Per the original workflow: Non-productive sequences were removed, and CDR3s not starting with C, not ending with F or W, or shorter than 7 amino acids were discarded. Antigen-specific clonotypes were identified with the MANAFEST web application by comparing peptide-stimulated wells with reference and other culture wells. For a clone to be called positive, the clone needed an FDR below 0.05, an odds ratio above 5, and a productive frequency above 0.1% in at least two of three replicate wells. Clonotypes that were significantly expanded in both SARS-CoV-2 spike wells and at least one common cold coronavirus spike condition were defined as cross-reactive. Similarity between CDR3 sequences was evaluated in R version 3.6.1 using Levenshtein distances (stringdist) and unrooted phylogenetic trees (ape). TCRdb redid the processing of the public reads, applying fastp at Q25 and MiXCR, and retained in-frame beta chains. Rows with one shared CDR3 protein collapse into an entry with the most common genes and DNA. In this record, the V and J calls reflect TCRdb's handling and not the investigators' own analysis. This sample is represented by thousands of distinct CDR3 sequences; over 30% of them were singletons. The ten largest clones add up to roughly 13% of the sample.

The V and J genes are TRBV6-2 or TRBV6-3 and TRBJ2-3; a weak D assignment points to TRBD1 (5 bases agree). The TCR originated in a human donor in good health. Sequencing used CD4+ T cells from blood, cultured in vitro. The DNA sequence is given as TGTGCCAGCAGTTACAGGGGTACCTCGGGCCCTCCGAACACAGATACGCAGTATTTT. The encoded protein is CASSYRGTSGPPNTDTQYF.